This record looks at one TCR beta chain sequence and its context. Its antigen is not known. Compared with germline, one end of the junction differs, possibly owing to a read error. The source material, RNA transcripts, was used to amplify TCR beta CDR3 regions. First-round RT-PCR of the TCR CDR3 relied on the HTBI primer set. From the multiplex PCR reads, TCRdb called clonotypes with MiXCR, one entry per CDR3 protein. The data hold 600,000 to 900,000 distinct CDR3 sequences, with roughly 15% observed a single time. The data were taken from a study of T cells in Graves' hyperthyroidism and ophthalmopathy. Whole-study context: Sampling of peripheral blood happened at initial diagnosis, prior to any treatment.

Germline V lookup: CDR1 MDHEN, CDR2 SYDVKM. The CDR3 loop spans 17 amino acids. Study-wide results and limits: Through a model of 13 V-J features, ophthalmopathy was separated from stable hyperthyroidism. Most thyroid-expanded clonotypes above 0.001 were also found in blood.

This receptor was taken from a man between 18 and 29 years old with Graves' hyperthyroidism. V gene TRBV28 combines with J gene TRBJ1-5; 9 bases agree with TRBD1. Sequenced input: blood. CDR3 nucleotide sequence: TGTGCCAGCAGTTCTCCTCGACAGGGGGTGAGCAATCAGCCCCGGCATTTT. It yields the protein CASSSPRQGVSNQPRHF.